These 11 T cell receptor beta chains were sequenced from one sample in a study of blood T cell repertoires in COVID-19. The protocol was immunoSEQ multiplex PCR, while the TCRdb copy is restricted to in-frame clones and leaves out a portion. The data contain some 70,000 clones, roughly three quarters of them singletons. Sequenced sample: peripheral blood. Receptors originate from a woman aged 55-69 years with acute or convalescent COVID-19.

The V gene is TRBV5-1, the J gene TRBJ2-2, with 9 bases matching TRBD1. CDR1 and CDR2 from the germline V gene are SGHRS and YFSETQ. This CDR3 region has 17 residues. J was trimmed by 7 bases and V by 6 bases; bases with no gene match: 16. CDR3 in DNA: TGCGCCAGCACGGGGTATGTCAACAGGGGGCCTGTCGGGGAGCTGTTTTTT. It is translated as CASTGYVNRGPVGELFF. The entire variable domain, with the rest obtained from reference TRBV5-1 and TRBJ2-2, is as follows: KAGVTQTPRYLIKTRGQQVTLSCSPISGHRSVSWYQQTPGQGLQFLFEYFSETQRNKGNFPGRFSGRQFSNSRSEMNVSTLELGDSALYLCASTGYVNRGPVGELFFGEGSRLTVL.

This chain links TRBV7-2 with TRBJ1-2; D unresolved. Between the trimmed V and J ends, which lost 4 bases and 3 bases, there was a span of 18 bases. Germline CDR1 SGHTA, CDR2 FQGNSA. This CDR3 region has 16 residues. CDR3 region: CASSSPVARSHYGYTF. In DNA form, the CDR3 reads TGTGCCAGCAGCTCCCCAGTGGCCAGATCGCACTATGGCTACACCTTC.

This clone was counted between two and nine times. V and J are TRBV2 and TRBJ1-5, with 9 positions matching TRBD1. V lost 4 bases to trimming and J lost 7 bases; unmatched junction nucleotides: 8. Germline CDR1 SNHLY, CDR2 FYNNEI. The CDR3 spans 15 residues. The CDR3 protein is CASSAGTGRIQPQHF. The CDR3 DNA follows: TGTGCCAGCAGTGCCGGGACAGGGCGAATCCAGCCCCAGCATTTT.

J is TRBJ2-1 and V is TRBV11-3, with 12 positions matching TRBD2. The CDR3 is made up of 18 amino acids. V was pared by 10 bases and J by 14 bases, with 27 bases of the junction left unmatched. Germline CDR1 and CDR2: SGHNT and YENEEA. The CDR3 reads CANPSPAGVTSGGFPEFF. The CDR3 nucleotides read TGTGCCAACCCATCCCCGGCAGGGGTTACTAGCGGGGGGTTCCCTGAGTTCTTC.

The J gene is TRBJ1-1, the V gene TRBV5-4, with unresolved D. The CDR3 totals 14 residues. The V gene's germline CDR1 is SGHNT and CDR2 YYREEE (reference sequence). V was clipped by 4 bases and J by 5 bases, with 15 bases between them. The CDR3 sequence: CASSLEGRGTEAFF. The CDR3 bases are TGTGCCAGCAGCCTGGAAGGTCGGGGTACTGAAGCTTTCTTT.

The gene calls are TRBV18 and TRBJ2-7; the D gene is possibly TRBD1 (6 bases). V lost 3 bases and J 3 bases, leaving 9 bases between the germline ends. Germline V CDR1 and CDR2: KGHSH, LQKENI. This CDR3 contains 13 residues. CDR3 bases: TGTGCCAGCTCACCGGACAGAAGCTACGAGCAGTACTTC. Translation: CASSPDRSYEQYF.

The CDR3 DNA reads TGTGCCAGCGGAAAAGAACCGGGTGGCAATCAGCCCCAGCATTTT. It is translated as CASGKEPGGNQPQHF. The V gene is TRBV6-5, the J gene TRBJ1-5; no reliable D call. Trimming removed 8 bases at V and 2 bases at J, with 16 bases between. The CDR3 contains 15 residues. Germline CDR1 is MNHEY and CDR2 is SVGAGI.

The CDR3: CSVLRQSTNEKLFF. CDR3 nucleotide sequence: TGCAGCGTTCTCCGACAGTCGACGAATGAAAAACTGTTTTTT. This sequence joins TRBV29-1 and TRBJ1-4, with D perhaps matching TRBD1 (5 bases). The CDR3 totals 14 residues. The V gene's germline CDR1 is SQVTM and CDR2 ANQGSEA. The V end was cut by 5 bases, the J end by 5 bases, with 15 bases between.

The V gene is TRBV2, the J gene TRBJ2-7; weak D call: TRBD1 (6 bases). V was trimmed by 4 bases and J by 9 bases, leaving 10 bases between them. The CDR3 sequence is 11 residues long. Germline CDR1 SNHLY, CDR2 FYNNEI. As DNA, the CDR3 is TGTGCCAGCAGTGGACAGGTGATGCAGTACTTC. As protein: CASSGQVMQYF.

The rearrangement links TRBV18 to TRBJ2-6; unclear D gene. The germline CDR1 and CDR2 sequences are KGHSH and LQKENI. CDR3 length equals 16 residues. Trimming removed 4 bases at V and 0 bases at J, with 10 bases between. DNA for the CDR3: TGTGCCAGCTCACTCAGTGTACCCTCTGGGGCCAACGTCCTGACTTTC. Its protein product is CASSLSVPSGANVLTF.

As for this clone: The same CDR3 is also encoded by other DNA sequences in this sample. This chain uses TRBV4-2 with TRBJ2-3; D ambiguous. CDR1 is LGHNA, CDR2 YNFKEQ, per germline. Trimming shortened V by 4 bases and J by 3 bases, and 11 bases separated the two germline ends. This CDR3 has 14 amino acids. This CDR3 is CASSPRLPTDTQYF. The CDR3 coding sequence is TGTGCCAGCAGCCCGAGACTGCCGACAGATACGCAGTATTTT.